The 27 T cell receptor beta chains reported below all come from one sample, sequenced in a study of T-cell reconstitution after alpha-beta-depleted transplantation in children. The authors prepared the TCRbeta library with unique molecular identifiers. TCRdb itself ran the PCR reads through MiXCR, one entry per CDR3 protein. The sample contains about 870,000 distinct CDR3 sequences, about 15% of which appear only once. The sample was PBMCs, mostly from graft donor cells, taken 360 days after TCRalphabeta/CD19-depleted stem cell transplant. The receptors here all came from a male patient younger than 18 who had a stem cell transplant for acute lymphoblastic leukemia, so the T cells may come from the graft donor.

This clonotype occurred a few times. The gene calls are TRBV29-1 and TRBJ2-1; TRBD2 agrees at 9 bases. V lost 5 bases, J lost 5 bases, and 4 bases stayed unmatched. Looked up from germline, CDR1 is SQVTM and CDR2 is ANQGSEA. CDR3 length: 13 amino acids. The CDR3 spells CSVRTSAHNEQFF. CDR3 sequence (DNA): TGCAGCGTTCGGACTAGCGCCCACAATGAGCAGTTCTTC.

The sample holds many counts of this clonotype. This sequence joins TRBV29-1 and TRBJ1-5, with D possibly TRBD1 on 6 matching bases. CDR3 length: 15 residues. The germline CDR1 and CDR2 sequences are SQVTM and ANQGSEA. Trimming removed 3 bases at V and 3 bases at J, with 15 bases between. The CDR3 sequence: CSVDGQFLVNQPQHF. The CDR3 nucleotides are TGCAGCGTTGACGGACAGTTTCTTGTCAATCAGCCCCAGCATTTT.

The chain links TRBV12-3 or TRBV12-4 to TRBJ1-4, with D possibly matching TRBD1 (5 bases). The CDR3 is made up of 15 amino acids. V gave up 2 bases and J gave up 6 bases, with 13 bases separating them. CDR3 sequence: CASSLRDGRDEKLFF. In DNA form, the CDR3 reads TGTGCCAGCAGTTTACGGGACGGGCGAGATGAAAAACTGTTTTTT.

V and J are TRBV4-1 and TRBJ2-7; TRBD2 might be the D (6 bases). Between the trimmed V and J ends, which lost 1 base and 7 bases, there was a span of 17 bases. Germline CDR1 and CDR2: MGHRA and YSYEKL. This CDR3 has 15 amino acids. The CDR3 here is CASSQGAGRRGEQYF. The DNA for the CDR3 is TGCGCCAGCAGCCAAGGTGCGGGGAGACGAGGGGAGCAGTACTTC.

The table lists this clonotype with a few counts. The V and J genes are TRBV5-1 and TRBJ2-3; TRBD2 agrees at 13 bases. Losses at the gene ends were 6 bases for V and 4 bases for J; bases not matched to a gene: 8. Germline assignment: CDR1 SGHRS and CDR2 YFSETQ. The CDR3 has 16 residues. CDR3 nucleotide sequence: TGCGCCAGCAAATGGACTAGCGGGAGCCGGGCAGATACGCAGTATTTT. Residues: CASKWTSGSRADTQYF.

The chain links TRBV7-6 to TRBJ1-3; D might be TRBD1 (6 bases). Trimming took off 6 bases at V and 2 bases at J, with 14 bases between the two ends. CDR3 length: 15 amino acids. The V gene's germline CDR1 is SGHVS and CDR2 FNYEAQ. CDR3 bases: TGTGCCAGCAGACCCCCGGGGGCTACTGGAAACACCATATATTTT. This sequence encodes CASRPPGATGNTIYF.

CDR3 residues: CASSQGLSVETQYF. The CDR3 DNA follows: TGTGCCAGCAGCCAAGGACTTAGCGTGGAGACCCAGTACTTC. The chain carries TRBV7-9 and TRBJ2-5, with a possible D match to TRBD2 (5 bases). V lost 5 bases to trimming and J lost 5 bases, with 15 bases between them. CDR1 SEHNR and CDR2 FQNEAQ come from the germline V gene (reference sequence). The CDR3 is 14 residues long. Drawing the rest from reference TRBV7-9 and TRBJ2-5, the complete variable domain is DTGVSQNPRHKITKRGQNVTFRCDPISEHNRLYWYRQTLGQGPEFLTYFQNEAQLEKSRLLSDRFSAERPKGSFSTLEIQRTEQGDSAMYLCASSQGLSVETQYFGPGTRLLVL.

This clonotype was picked up a small number of times. V usage is TRBV5-1 and J usage is TRBJ2-7; D is undetermined. This CDR3 is 14 amino acids long. The germline V gene encodes CDR1 SGHRS and CDR2 YFSETQ. Trimming removed 4 bases at V and 0 bases at J, with 11 bases between. The CDR3 is CASSVDTSSYEQYF. CDR3 coding DNA: TGCGCCAGCAGCGTTGACACAAGCTCCTACGAGCAGTACTTC.

This clonotype has only a few counts. The CDR3 nucleotides read TGCGCCAGCAGCTTGGGACTAGCGGGAGTAGACTACGAGCAGTACTTC. This codes for CASSLGLAGVDYEQYF. V is TRBV5-1 and J is TRBJ2-7; 12 bases are a match to TRBD2. The germline V gene has CDR1 SGHRS and CDR2 YFSETQ. The J segment lost 3 bases and the V segment lost 0 bases, leaving 4 bases of the junction unmatched. The CDR3 spans 16 residues.

The chain joins TRBV12-3 or TRBV12-4 to TRBJ2-3; TRBD1 is a possible D gene (6 bases). The ends were cut back, 5 bases at V and 7 bases at J, with 16 bases in the middle. The CDR3 is made up of 14 amino acids. As DNA, the CDR3 is TGTGCCAGCAGTGAGTCTCTCCAGGGGCATACGCAGTATTTT. Translating gives CASSESLQGHTQYF.

CDR3 DNA: TGTGCCAGCAGCCCAAGGGATAGCACAGATACGCAGTATTTT. Residues: CASSPRDSTDTQYF. The rearrangement joins TRBV3-1 to TRBJ2-3, with D unresolved. Trimming removed 4 bases from V and 0 bases from J, with 8 bases in between. This CDR3 spans 14 amino acids. CDR1 LGHDT and CDR2 YNNKEL come from the germline V gene (reference sequence).

This clonotype has just a few counts. This chain joins TRBV7-2 and TRBJ2-7; 14 bases align to TRBD2. Germline V lookup: CDR1 SGHTA, CDR2 FQGNSA. This CDR3 is 17 amino acids long. V shed 6 bases, J shed 7 bases, and the junction held 14 bases outside the gene matches. The CDR3 here is CASRMAGGLAGVGEQYF. For the CDR3, the DNA is TGTGCCAGCAGGATGGCGGGGGGACTAGCGGGAGTGGGGGAGCAGTACTTC.

A few counts support this clonotype. The J gene is TRBJ2-3, the V gene TRBV24-1; D is possibly TRBD2 (5 bases). Trimming pared 10 bases from V and 2 bases from J, leaving 12 bases between. The CDR3 loop spans 13 amino acids. Per the germline V gene, CDR1 is KGHDR and CDR2 is SFDVKD. CDR3 sequence: CATRAENTDTQYF. The CDR3 DNA sequence: TGTGCCACGAGAGCGGAAAACACAGATACGCAGTATTTT.

This clonotype was observed a handful of times. The gene calls are TRBV24-1 and TRBJ2-1; 13 positions agree with TRBD2. J lost 9 bases, V lost 4 bases, and 5 bases had no gene match. Germline loops: CDR1 KGHDR, CDR2 SFDVKD. The CDR3 is made up of 15 amino acids. CDR3 sequence reads: CATSEAGLAGIEQFF. CDR3 in DNA: TGTGCCACCAGTGAAGCGGGACTAGCGGGAATTGAGCAGTTCTTC.

This clonotype was seen a handful of times. The V call is TRBV20-1, the J call TRBJ2-1; D may be TRBD1 (5 bases). The germline gives CDR1 DFQATT, CDR2 SNEGSKA (reference sequence). The CDR3 is 13 amino acids. Trimming removed 5 bases at V and 3 bases at J, with 11 bases between. CDR3 bases: TGCAGTGCTGAAACGACAGACTACAATGAGCAGTTCTTC. Translation: CSAETTDYNEQFF.

V usage is TRBV27 and J usage is TRBJ2-6; D is undetermined. The length of the CDR3 is 15 residues. Germline loops: CDR1 MNHEY, CDR2 SMNVEV (reference sequence). V shed 8 bases and J shed 4 bases, with 15 bases lying between them. The chain's CDR3 is CASGNQVGGANVLTF. The CDR3 nucleotides read TGTGCCAGCGGAAATCAGGTGGGGGGGGCCAACGTCCTGACTTTC.

This clonotype was observed at least ten times. The chain has TRBV7-3 and TRBJ2-1; D gene ambiguous. Germline V gene sequence: CDR1 SGHTA, CDR2 FQGTGA. The CDR3 is made up of 14 amino acids. Trimming took 2 bases from V and 1 from J, leaving 6 bases between them. The CDR3 region has the DNA TGTGCCAGCAGCTTAGAGAGGTCCTACAATGAGCAGTTCTTC. Its protein product is CASSLERSYNEQFF.

The rearrangement uses TRBV4-1 and TRBJ1-5, with 7 bases matching TRBD1. V was clipped by 1 base and J by 7 bases; unmatched bases: 10. This CDR3 has 16 amino acids. Germline V gives CDR1 MGHRA, CDR2 YSYEKL. The CDR3: CASSQVPDRVGQPQHF. DNA for the CDR3: TGCGCCAGCAGCCAAGTCCCCGACAGGGTAGGCCAGCCCCAGCATTTT.

This chain uses TRBV5-1 with TRBJ2-4; 8 bases agree with TRBD1. The trim removed 7 bases at V and 0 bases at J, leaving 3 bases unmatched. This CDR3 has 14 amino acids. Germline CDR1 reads SGHRS; CDR2 reads YFSETQ. The CDR3 loop is CASGGQVAKNIQYF. CDR3 in DNA: TGCGCCAGCGGGGGACAGGTAGCCAAAAACATTCAGTACTTC.

The V gene is TRBV12-3 or TRBV12-4, the J gene TRBJ2-1; D gene uncertain. V shed 1 base and J shed 5 bases, with 9 bases lying between them. This CDR3 has 14 residues. The CDR3 loop reads CASSLGAGDNEQFF. CDR3 nucleotide sequence: TGTGCCAGCAGTTTAGGTGCTGGAGACAATGAGCAGTTCTTC.

The chain has TRBV18 and TRBJ1-2; tentative D call: TRBD1 (6 bases). The ends were cut back, 1 base at V and 2 bases at J, with 11 bases in the middle. Germline V gene sequence: CDR1 KGHSH, CDR2 LQKENI. This CDR3 has 15 residues. The DNA of the CDR3 is TGTGCCAGCTCACCACAGGTCGGACAGAACTATGGCTACACCTTC. Protein sequence: CASSPQVGQNYGYTF.

This chain's CDR3 is CASSDSRGGNTGELFF. In nucleotides, the CDR3 is TGTGCCAGCAGTGACTCACGGGGTGGAAACACCGGGGAGCTGTTTTTT. The genes are TRBV6-4 and TRBJ2-2, with D perhaps TRBD2 (5 bases). Germline loops: CDR1 MRHNA, CDR2 SNTAGT. Trimming pared 0 bases from V and 2 bases from J, leaving 10 bases between. The CDR3 spans 16 residues.

This clonotype was seen only once. The genes are TRBV7-9 and TRBJ1-5; no reliable D call. CDR3 length equals 13 residues. The V end lost 8 bases, the J end lost 3 bases, and 11 bases lay between the germline ends. The germline V gene encodes CDR1 SEHNR and CDR2 FQNEAQ (reference sequence). In DNA, the CDR3 is TGTGCCAGCGCGGTCGGAAACAATCAGCCCCAGCATTTT. This sequence encodes CASAVGNNQPQHF.

The chain links TRBV10-3 to TRBJ2-1; D not resolved. The CDR3 length is 16 residues. Trimming left V 3 bases short and J 0 bases short, with 12 bases between. Germline V gene sequence: CDR1 ENHRY, CDR2 SYGVKD. CDR3: CAISDPTKSSYNEQFF. In DNA form, the CDR3 reads TGTGCCATCAGTGACCCCACTAAGAGCTCCTACAATGAGCAGTTCTTC.

The CDR3 bases are TGTGCCACCAGCAGAGATGATTCAGGGGCAGGAGAGACCCAGTACTTC. Translation: CATSRDDSGAGETQYF. The V call is TRBV15, the J call TRBJ2-5; tentative D call: TRBD1 (6 bases). The ends were cut back, 0 bases at V and 4 bases at J, with 15 bases in the middle. The CDR3 contains 16 residues. Per the germline V gene, CDR1 is LNHNV and CDR2 is YYDKDF (reference sequence).

The genes are TRBV13 and TRBJ2-7; 8 bases agree with TRBD2. CDR1 is PRHDT, CDR2 FYEKMQ, per germline (reference sequence). The V and J ends lost 6 bases and 6 bases, in that order; junction bases with no gene match: 10. The CDR3 totals 14 residues. CDR3 loop: CASSPIAGRLEQYF. CDR3 sequence (DNA): TGTGCCAGCAGTCCTATAGCGGGAAGGCTCGAGCAGTACTTC. The full variable domain, in which reference TRBV13 and TRBJ2-7 provide the parts outside the CDR3, is AAGVIQSPRHLIKEKRETATLKCYPIPRHDTVYWYQQGPGQDPQFLISFYEKMQSDKGSIPDRFSAQQFSDYHSELNMSSLELGDSALYFCASSPIAGRLEQYFGPGTRLTVT.

Only a few counts were recorded for this clonotype. The chain couples TRBV2 to TRBJ2-6; a weak D match, TRBD2 (6 bases). V dropped 8 bases and J dropped 2 bases, with 10 bases sitting between them. Germline-derived CDR1 and CDR2 are SNHLY and FYNNEI. CDR3 size: 14 residues. The CDR3 coding sequence is TGTGCCAGCGAGCGGGCGCCTGGGGCCAACGTCCTGACTTTC. Translated: CASERAPGANVLTF.